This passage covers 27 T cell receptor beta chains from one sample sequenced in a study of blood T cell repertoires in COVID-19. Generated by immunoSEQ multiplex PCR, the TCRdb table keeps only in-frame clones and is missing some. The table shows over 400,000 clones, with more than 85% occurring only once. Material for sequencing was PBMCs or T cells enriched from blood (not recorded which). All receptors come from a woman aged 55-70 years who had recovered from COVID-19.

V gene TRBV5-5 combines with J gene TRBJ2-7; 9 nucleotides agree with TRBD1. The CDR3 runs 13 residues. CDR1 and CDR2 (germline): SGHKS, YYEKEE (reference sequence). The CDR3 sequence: CASSESRTGASFV. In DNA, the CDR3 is TGTGCCAGCAGCGAAAGCAGGACAGGGGCGAGTTTCGTC.

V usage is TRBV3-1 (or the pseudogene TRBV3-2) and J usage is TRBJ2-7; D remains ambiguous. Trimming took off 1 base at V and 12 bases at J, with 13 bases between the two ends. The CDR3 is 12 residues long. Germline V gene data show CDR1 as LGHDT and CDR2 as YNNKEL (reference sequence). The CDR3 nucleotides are TGTGCCAGCAGCCAAGGTCCATCTAATTTGTACTTC. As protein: CASSQGPSNLYF.

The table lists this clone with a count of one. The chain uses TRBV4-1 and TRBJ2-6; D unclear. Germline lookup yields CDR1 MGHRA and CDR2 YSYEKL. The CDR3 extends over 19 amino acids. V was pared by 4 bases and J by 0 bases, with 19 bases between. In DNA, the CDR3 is TGCGCCAGCAGCCTTGAAGGTGGTAGCCCTAGCTCTGGGGCCAACGTCCTGACTTTC. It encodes CASSLEGGSPSSGANVLTF.

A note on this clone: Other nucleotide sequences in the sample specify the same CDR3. In DNA form, the CDR3 reads TGTGCCAGTAGTACTACAGGGTTTGGAAACACCATATATTTT. Its translation is CASSTTGFGNTIYF. The V gene is TRBV19, the J gene TRBJ1-3, with a possible D match to TRBD1 (6 bases). CDR1 and CDR2 from the germline V gene are LNHDA and SQIVND (reference sequence). V lost 4 bases to trimming and J lost 3 bases, with 10 bases between them. The CDR3 is 14 residues long.

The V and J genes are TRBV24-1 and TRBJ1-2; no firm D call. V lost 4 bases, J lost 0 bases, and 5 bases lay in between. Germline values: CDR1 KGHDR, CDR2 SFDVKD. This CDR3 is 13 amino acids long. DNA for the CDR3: TGTGCCACCAGTGACCCCACTAACTATGGCTACACCTTC. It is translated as CATSDPTNYGYTF.

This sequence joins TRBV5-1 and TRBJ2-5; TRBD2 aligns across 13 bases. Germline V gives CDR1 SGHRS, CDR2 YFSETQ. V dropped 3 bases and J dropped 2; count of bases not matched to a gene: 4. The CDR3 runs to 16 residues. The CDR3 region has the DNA TGCGCCAGCAGCTCCGGACTAGCGGGGGATCAAGAGACCCAGTACTTC. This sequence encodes CASSSGLAGDQETQYF.

The CDR3 nucleotides are TGTGCCAGCAGCCATTTTGGGGAGTACAATGAGCAGTTCTTC. It codes for CASSHFGEYNEQFF. The genes are TRBV3-1 (or the pseudogene TRBV3-2) and TRBJ2-1, with D possibly TRBD2 on 5 matching bases. Germline lookup yields CDR1 LGHDT and CDR2 YNNKEL (reference sequence). V lost 3 bases to trimming and J lost 4 bases, with 10 bases between them. This CDR3 has 14 amino acids.

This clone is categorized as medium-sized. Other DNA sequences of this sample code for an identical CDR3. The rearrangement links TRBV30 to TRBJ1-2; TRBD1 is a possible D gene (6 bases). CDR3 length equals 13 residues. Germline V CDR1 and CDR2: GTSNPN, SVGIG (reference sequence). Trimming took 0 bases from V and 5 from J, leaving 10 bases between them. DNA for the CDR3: TGTGCCTGGAGTGTTGAGACAGGTTATGGCTACACCTTC. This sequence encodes CAWSVETGYGYTF.

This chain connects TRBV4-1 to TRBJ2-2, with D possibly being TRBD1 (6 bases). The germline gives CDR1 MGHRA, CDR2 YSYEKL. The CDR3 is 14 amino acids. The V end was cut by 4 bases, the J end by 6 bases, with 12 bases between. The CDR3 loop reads CASSLLAGAGELFF. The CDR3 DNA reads TGCGCCAGCAGCCTCTTGGCAGGGGCCGGGGAGCTGTTTTTT.

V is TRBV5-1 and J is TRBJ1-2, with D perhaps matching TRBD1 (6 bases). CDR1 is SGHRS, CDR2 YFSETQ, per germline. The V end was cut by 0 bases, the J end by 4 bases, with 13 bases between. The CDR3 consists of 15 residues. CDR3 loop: CASSLDPGESYGYTF. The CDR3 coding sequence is TGCGCCAGCAGCTTGGATCCAGGGGAAAGCTATGGCTACACCTTC. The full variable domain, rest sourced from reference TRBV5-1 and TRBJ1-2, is KAGVTQTPRYLIKTRGQQVTLSCSPISGHRSVSWYQQTPGQGLQFLFEYFSETQRNKGNFPGRFSGRQFSNSRSEMNVSTLELGDSALYLCASSLDPGESYGYTFGSGTRLTVV.

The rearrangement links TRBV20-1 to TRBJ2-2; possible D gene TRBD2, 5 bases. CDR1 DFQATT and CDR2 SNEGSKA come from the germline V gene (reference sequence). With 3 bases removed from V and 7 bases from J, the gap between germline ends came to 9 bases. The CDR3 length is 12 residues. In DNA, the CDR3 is TGCAGTGCTAGTACGGGATTCGGGGAGCTGTTTTTT. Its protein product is CSASTGFGELFF.

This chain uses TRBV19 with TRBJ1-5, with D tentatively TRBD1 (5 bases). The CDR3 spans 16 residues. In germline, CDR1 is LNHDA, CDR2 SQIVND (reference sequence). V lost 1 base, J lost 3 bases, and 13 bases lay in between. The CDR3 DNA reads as TGTGCCAGTAGTATAGGTCAGGGTGGAAACAATCAGCCCCAGCATTTT. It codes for CASSIGQGGNNQPQHF.

DNA of the CDR3: TGCGCCAGCAGCTGGGGACAGGGGGCCGGTATGTGGACTGAAGCTTTCTTT. It translates to CASSWGQGAGMWTEAFF. The J gene is TRBJ1-1, the V gene TRBV5-1, with 12 bases that match TRBD1. The CDR3 spans 17 residues. The trim removed 3 bases at V and 5 bases at J, leaving 11 bases unmatched. Germline CDR1 reads SGHRS; CDR2 reads YFSETQ.

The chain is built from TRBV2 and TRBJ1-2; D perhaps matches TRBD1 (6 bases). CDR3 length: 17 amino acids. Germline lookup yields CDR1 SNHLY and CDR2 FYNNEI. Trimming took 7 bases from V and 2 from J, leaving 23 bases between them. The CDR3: CASMRPQGEDLNYGYTF. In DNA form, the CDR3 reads TGTGCCAGCATGAGGCCACAGGGCGAGGATTTGAACTATGGCTACACCTTC.

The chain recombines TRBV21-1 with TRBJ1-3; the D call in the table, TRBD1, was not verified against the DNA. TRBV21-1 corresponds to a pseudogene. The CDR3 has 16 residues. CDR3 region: CASSHAPDNSGNTIYF. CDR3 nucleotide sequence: TGTGCCAGCAGCCACGCCCCGGACAACTCTGGAAACACCATATATTTT.

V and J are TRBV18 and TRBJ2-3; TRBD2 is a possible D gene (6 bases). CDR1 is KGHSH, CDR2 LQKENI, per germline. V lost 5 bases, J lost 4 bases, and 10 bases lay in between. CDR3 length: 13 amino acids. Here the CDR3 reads CASSSTRADTQYF. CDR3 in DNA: TGTGCCAGCTCATCGACTAGAGCAGATACGCAGTATTTT.

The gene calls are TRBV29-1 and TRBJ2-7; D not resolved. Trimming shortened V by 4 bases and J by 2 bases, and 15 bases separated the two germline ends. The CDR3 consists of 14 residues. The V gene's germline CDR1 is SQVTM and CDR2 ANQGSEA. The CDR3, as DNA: TGCAGCGTTGTTTTTTCCGTCGCAGCCTACGAGCAGTACTTC. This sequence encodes CSVVFSVAAYEQYF.

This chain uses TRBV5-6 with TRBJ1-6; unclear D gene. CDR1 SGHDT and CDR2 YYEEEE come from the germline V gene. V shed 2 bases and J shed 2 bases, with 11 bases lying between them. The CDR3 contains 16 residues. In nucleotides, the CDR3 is TGTGCCAGCAGCTTTGGGGAGTTTGCCTATAATTCACCCCTCCACTTT. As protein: CASSFGEFAYNSPLHF.

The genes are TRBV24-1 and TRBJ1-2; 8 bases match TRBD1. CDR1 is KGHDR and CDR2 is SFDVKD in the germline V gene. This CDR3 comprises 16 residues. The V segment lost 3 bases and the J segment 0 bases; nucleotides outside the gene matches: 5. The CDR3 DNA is TGTGCCACCAGTGATCCCGGACAGGGAACTAACTATGGCTACACCTTC. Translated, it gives CATSDPGQGTNYGYTF.

In DNA form, the CDR3 reads TGCGCCAGCAGCCCAGCGCCTTTGGACAGGGTCAATCAGCCCCAGCATTTT. It specifies CASSPAPLDRVNQPQHF. The chain is built from TRBV5-1 and TRBJ1-5, with 8 nucleotides matching TRBD1. CDR1 is SGHRS and CDR2 is YFSETQ in the germline V gene. CDR3 length: 17 amino acids. J lost 3 bases, V lost 4 bases, and 12 bases had no gene match.

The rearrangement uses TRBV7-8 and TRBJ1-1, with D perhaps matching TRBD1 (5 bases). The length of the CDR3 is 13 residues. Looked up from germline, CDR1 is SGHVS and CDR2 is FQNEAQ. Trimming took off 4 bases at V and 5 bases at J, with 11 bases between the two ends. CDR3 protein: CASSWGGGTEAFF. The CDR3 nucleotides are TGTGCCAGCAGCTGGGGGGGAGGTACTGAAGCTTTCTTT.

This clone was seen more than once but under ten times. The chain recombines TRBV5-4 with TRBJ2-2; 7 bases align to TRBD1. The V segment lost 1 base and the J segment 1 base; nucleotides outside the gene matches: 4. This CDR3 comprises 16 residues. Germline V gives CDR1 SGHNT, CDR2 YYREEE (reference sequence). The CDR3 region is CASSLSRGRNTGELFF. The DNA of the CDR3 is TGTGCCAGCAGCTTGAGCAGGGGGAGGAACACCGGGGAGCTGTTTTTT.

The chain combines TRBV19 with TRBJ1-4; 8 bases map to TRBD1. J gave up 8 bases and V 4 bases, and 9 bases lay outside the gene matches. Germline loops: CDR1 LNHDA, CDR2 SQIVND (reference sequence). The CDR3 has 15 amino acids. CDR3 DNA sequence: TGTGCCAGTAGTACAACAGGGGGTGAAGGAGAAAAACTGTTTTTT. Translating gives CASSTTGGEGEKLFF.

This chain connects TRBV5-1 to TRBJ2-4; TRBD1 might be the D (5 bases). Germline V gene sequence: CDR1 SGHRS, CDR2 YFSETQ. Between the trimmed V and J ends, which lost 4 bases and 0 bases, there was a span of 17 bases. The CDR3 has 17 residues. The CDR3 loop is CASSVLTGSLAKNIQYF. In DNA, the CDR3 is TGCGCCAGCAGCGTCCTTACAGGATCTCTAGCCAAAAACATTCAGTACTTC.

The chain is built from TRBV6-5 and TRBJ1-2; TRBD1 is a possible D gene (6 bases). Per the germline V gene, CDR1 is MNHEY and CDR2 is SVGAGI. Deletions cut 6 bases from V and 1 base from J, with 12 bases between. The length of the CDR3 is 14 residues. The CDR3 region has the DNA TGTGCCAGCAGACAGGGCGGGGGTAACTATGGCTACACCTTC. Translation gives CASRQGGGNYGYTF.

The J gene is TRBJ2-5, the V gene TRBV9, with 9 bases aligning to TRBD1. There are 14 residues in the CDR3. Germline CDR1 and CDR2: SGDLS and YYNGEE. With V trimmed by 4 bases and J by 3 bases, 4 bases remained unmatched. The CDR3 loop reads CASSLRDREETQYF. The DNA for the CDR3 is TGTGCCAGCAGCCTCAGGGACAGGGAAGAGACCCAGTACTTC.

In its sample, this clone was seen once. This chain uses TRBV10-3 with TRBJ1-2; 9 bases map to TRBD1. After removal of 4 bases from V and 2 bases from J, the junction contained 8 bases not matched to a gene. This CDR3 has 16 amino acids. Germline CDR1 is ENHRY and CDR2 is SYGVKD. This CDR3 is CAISGAQGAKNYGYTF. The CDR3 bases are TGTGCCATCAGTGGAGCACAGGGGGCAAAAAACTATGGCTACACCTTC.